Below, one T cell receptor (beta chain) is given with its context. The repertoire was sequenced with immunoSEQ multiplex PCR; TCRdb's copy has only in-frame clones and lacks some. The sample carries about 80,000 clones, around 87% recorded once. This specimen comes from a study of OX40 agonist ivuxolimab in advanced cancers. The sample in question was CD4+ or CD8+ T cells sorted from blood, obtained in a trial of the OX40 agonist ivuxolimab. The receptor was derived from an adult with an advanced solid tumor such as melanoma, head and neck, liver or kidney cancer.

The CDR3 reads CAWTLGYGYTF. DNA of the CDR3: TGTGCCTGGACTTTGGGTTATGGCTACACCTTC. The V call is TRBV30, the J call TRBJ1-2; D not resolved. The CDR3 totals 11 residues. V was trimmed by 4 bases and J by 5 bases, leaving 8 bases between them. The V gene's germline CDR1 is GTSNPN and CDR2 SVGIG (reference sequence).